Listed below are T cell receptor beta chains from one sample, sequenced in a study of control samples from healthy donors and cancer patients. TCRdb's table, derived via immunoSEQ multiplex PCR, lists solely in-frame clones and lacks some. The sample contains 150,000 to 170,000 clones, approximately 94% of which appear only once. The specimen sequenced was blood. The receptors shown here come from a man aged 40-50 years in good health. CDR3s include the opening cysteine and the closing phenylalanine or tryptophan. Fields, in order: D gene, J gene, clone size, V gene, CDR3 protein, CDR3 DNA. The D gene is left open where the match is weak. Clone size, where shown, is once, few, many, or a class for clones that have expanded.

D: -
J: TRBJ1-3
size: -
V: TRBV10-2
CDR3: CASSATGTGNTIYF
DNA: TGCGCCAGCAGCGCTACAGGGACTGGAAACACCATATATTTT

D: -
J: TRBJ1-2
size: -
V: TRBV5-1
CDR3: CASSLASANYGYTF
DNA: TGCGCCAGCAGCTTGGCTTCAGCAAACTATGGCTACACCTTC

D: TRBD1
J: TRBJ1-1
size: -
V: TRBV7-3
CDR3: CASSLQGEGTEAFF
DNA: TGTGCCAGCAGCTTACAGGGGGAGGGGACTGAAGCTTTCTTT

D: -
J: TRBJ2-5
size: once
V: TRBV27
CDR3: CASSSLPKRETQYF
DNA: TGTGCCAGCAGTTCACTCCCTAAGCGAGAGACCCAGTACTTC

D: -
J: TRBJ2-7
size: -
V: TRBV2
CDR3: CASSERAVLYEQYF
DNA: TGTGCCAGCAGTGAAAGAGCGGTTCTCTACGAGCAGTACTTC

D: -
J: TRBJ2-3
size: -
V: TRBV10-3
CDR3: CAISESARPSTDTQYF
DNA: TGTGCCATCAGTGAGTCCGCGAGGCCTAGCACAGATACGCAGTATTTT

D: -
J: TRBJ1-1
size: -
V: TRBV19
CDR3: CASTTGTKNTEAFF
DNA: TGTGCCAGTACTACCGGGACAAAGAACACTGAAGCTTTCTTT

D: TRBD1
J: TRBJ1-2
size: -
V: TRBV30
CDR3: CAWSGGDRPYGYTF
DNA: TGTGCCTGGAGCGGTGGGGACAGGCCCTATGGCTACACCTTC

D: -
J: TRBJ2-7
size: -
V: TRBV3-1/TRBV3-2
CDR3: CASSQYGREYEQYF
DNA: TGTGCCAGCAGCCAGTACGGCAGGGAATACGAGCAGTACTTC

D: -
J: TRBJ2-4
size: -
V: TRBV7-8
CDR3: CASSPTPGTANIQYF
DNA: TGTGCCAGCAGCCCCACGCCTGGGACGGCGAACATTCAGTACTTC

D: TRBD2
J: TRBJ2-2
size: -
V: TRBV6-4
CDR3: CASSGGTGELFF
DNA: TGTGCCAGCAGCGGGGGGACCGGGGAGCTGTTTTTT

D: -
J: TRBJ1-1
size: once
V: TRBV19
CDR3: CASSIWGHTEAFF
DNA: TGTGCCAGTAGTATTTGGGGGCACACTGAAGCTTTCTTT

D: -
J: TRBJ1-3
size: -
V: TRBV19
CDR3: CASSILVTGNTIYF
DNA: TGTGCCAGTAGTATATTAGTAACTGGAAACACCATATATTTT

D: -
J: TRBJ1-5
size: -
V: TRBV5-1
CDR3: CASSLAPNQPQHF
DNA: TGCGCCAGCAGCTTGGCCCCCAATCAGCCCCAGCATTTT

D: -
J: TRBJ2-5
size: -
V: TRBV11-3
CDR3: CASSLGQLGGQKETQYF
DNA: TGTGCCAGCAGCTTAGGACAACTAGGGGGGCAGAAAGAGACCCAGTACTTC